The clone carrying this T cell receptor (beta chain) was seen only once. This sample includes further DNA sequences coding for the same CDR3. The protocol was immunoSEQ multiplex PCR, while the TCRdb copy is restricted to in-frame clones and leaves out a portion. The repertoire holds 310,000 or so clones, with roughly 85% as singletons. This record belongs to a study of blood T cell repertoires in COVID-19. Study-wide context: Sources were T cells, B-cell-depleted T cells, or PBMCs; the material itself was cDNA or gDNA.

This study enrolled people aged about 18 to 100 from roughly 22 US geographic areas. Clinical history as reported by participants underpinned cohort assignment. There are 14 residues in the CDR3. Germline assignment: CDR1 MDHEN and CDR2 SYDVKM. Trimming cost V 6 bases and J 1 base; bases outside gene matches: 4. The rearrangement uses TRBV28 and TRBJ2-3; TRBD2 matches 7 bases. Sequenced: PBMCs or T cells enriched from blood (not recorded which). The TCR comes from a woman between 40 and 55 years old who had recovered from COVID-19. This chain's CDR3 is CASSLRGGTDTQYF. The DNA for the CDR3 is TGTGCCAGCAGCCTCCGGGGGGGCACAGATACGCAGTATTTT.